This T cell receptor beta chain came from a study of T cells in Graves' hyperthyroidism and ophthalmopathy. Study-level results: The model predicted ophthalmopathy a median about 6.6 months before onset. Also found in blood were most expanded thyroid clonotypes above 0.001.

Amplified TCR beta CDR3 regions came from RNA transcripts. The TCR CDR3 first-round RT-PCR relied on the HTBI primer set. TCRdb reanalysed the multiplex PCR reads using MiXCR and keeps one entry per CDR3 protein. The sample records around 660,000 distinct CDR3 sequences, 45% being singletons. Any patient presenting with uncontrolled infection, other autoimmune disease, pregnancy or lactation was left out. Clinical symptoms, serum thyroxine and TRAb, thyroid ultrasound and orbital computed tomography together formed the diagnostic basis. A note on this clonotype: Its antigen is currently unknown.

The TCR comes from an adult man with Graves' disease, either hyperthyroidism or ophthalmopathy (not recorded which). Material for sequencing was peripheral blood or thyroid tissue (not recorded which).

CDR3 amino acids: CASSLEGFEQYF. In nucleotides, the CDR3 is TGTGCCAGCAGCTTGGAAGGGTTCGAGCAGTACTTC. The chain is built from TRBV5-5 and TRBJ2-7, with unresolved D. Trimming removed 0 bases at V and 6 bases at J, with 7 bases between. CDR3 size: 12 residues. Looked up from germline, CDR1 is SGHKS and CDR2 is YYEKEE (reference sequence).